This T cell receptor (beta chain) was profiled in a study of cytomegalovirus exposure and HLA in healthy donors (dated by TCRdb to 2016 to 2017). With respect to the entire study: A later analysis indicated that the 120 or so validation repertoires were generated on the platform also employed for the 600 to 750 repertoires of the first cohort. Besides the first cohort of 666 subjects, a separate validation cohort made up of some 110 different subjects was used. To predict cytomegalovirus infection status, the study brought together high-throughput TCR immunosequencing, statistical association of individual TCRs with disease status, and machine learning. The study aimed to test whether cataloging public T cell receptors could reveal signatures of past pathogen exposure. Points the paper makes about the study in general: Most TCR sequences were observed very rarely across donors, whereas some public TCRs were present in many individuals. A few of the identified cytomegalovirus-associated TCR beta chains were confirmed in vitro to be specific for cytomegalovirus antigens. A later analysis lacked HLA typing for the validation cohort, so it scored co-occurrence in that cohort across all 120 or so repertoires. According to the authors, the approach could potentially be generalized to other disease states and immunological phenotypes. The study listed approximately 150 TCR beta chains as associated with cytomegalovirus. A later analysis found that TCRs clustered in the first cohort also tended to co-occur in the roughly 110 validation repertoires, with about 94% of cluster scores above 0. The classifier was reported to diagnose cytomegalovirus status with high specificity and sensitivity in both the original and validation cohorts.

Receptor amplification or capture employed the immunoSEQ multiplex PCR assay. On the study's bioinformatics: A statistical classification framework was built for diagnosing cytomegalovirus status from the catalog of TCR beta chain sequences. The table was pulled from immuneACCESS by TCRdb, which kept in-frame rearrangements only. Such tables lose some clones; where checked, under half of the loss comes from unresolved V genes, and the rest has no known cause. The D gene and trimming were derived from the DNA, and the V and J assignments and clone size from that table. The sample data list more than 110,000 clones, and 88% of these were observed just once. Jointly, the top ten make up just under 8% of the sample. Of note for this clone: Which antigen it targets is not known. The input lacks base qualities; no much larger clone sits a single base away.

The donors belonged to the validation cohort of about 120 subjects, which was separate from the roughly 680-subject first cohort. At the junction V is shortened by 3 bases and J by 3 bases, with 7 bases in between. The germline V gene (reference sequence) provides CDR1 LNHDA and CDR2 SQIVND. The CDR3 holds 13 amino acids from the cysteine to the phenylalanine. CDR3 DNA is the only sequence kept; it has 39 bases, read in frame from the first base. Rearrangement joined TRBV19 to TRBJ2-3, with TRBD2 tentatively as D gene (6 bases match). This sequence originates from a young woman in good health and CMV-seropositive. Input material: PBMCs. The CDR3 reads CASSMAGTDTQYF. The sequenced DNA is TGTGCCAGTAGTATGGCGGGGACAGATACGCAGTATTTT.